Listed below are T cell receptor beta chains from one sample, sequenced in a study of cytomegalovirus exposure and HLA in healthy donors. Using immunoSEQ multiplex PCR, the repertoire was profiled, and TCRdb retains in-frame clones only, with some absent. The profile shows more than 110,000 clones, 80% of them singletons. Specimen: PBMCs. The receptors originated from a male donor in good health and CMV-seropositive. Each CDR3 is given with its conserved first and last residue. Fields, in order: clone size, D gene, J gene, V gene, CDR3 DNA, CDR3 protein. D genes are given only for firm matches. Clone size is shown for a subset of rows, as once, few, many or a class of expanded clone.

few	NA	TRBJ2-3	TRBV5-1	TGCGCCAGCAGCAGACAATCGACAGGGACTAGCACAGATACGCAGTATTTT	CASSRQSTGTSTDTQYF
NA	TRBD1	TRBJ1-2	TRBV9	TGTGCCAGCAGCGTTGAGGGGACAGCTTCCTATGGCTACACCTTC	CASSVEGTASYGYTF
NA	TRBD1	TRBJ2-7	TRBV27	TGTGCCAGCAGTCCCCGGACAGGGTACGAGCAGTACTTC	CASSPRTGYEQYF
NA	NA	TRBJ1-1	TRBV6-5	TGTGCCAGCAGTTACTCGGGGGGGAGTGAAGCTTTCTTT	CASSYSGGSEAFF
NA	NA	TRBJ1-2	TRBV5-8	TGTGCCAGCAGCTTACTGACCCTTGCCGGACAGATCAACTATGGCTACACCTTC	CASSLLTLAGQINYGYTF
NA	TRBD1	TRBJ1-3	TRBV19	TGTGCCACAAATGGACAGGACAACTCTGGAAACACCATATATTTT	CATNGQDNSGNTIYF
NA	NA	TRBJ2-7	TRBV7-8	TGTGCCAGCAGCATAGGGGAAAGGACAGTGACTCGTGGCGGCTACGAGCAGTACTTC	CASSIGERTVTRGGYEQYF
NA	TRBD1	TRBJ2-7	TRBV5-4	TGTGCCAGCAGCTTAAGACAGGGGGTCTACGAGCAGTACTTC	CASSLRQGVYEQYF
NA	TRBD2	TRBJ2-1	TRBV27	TGTGCCAGCAGTTTATTCGCCGAGGGAGCGGGAGGTTATCTCGATGAGCAGTTCTTC	CASSLFAEGAGGYLDEQFF
NA	NA	TRBJ1-4	TRBV4-1	TGCGCCAGCAGCCAAGAATTTCAGGGAACTAATGAAAAACTGTTTTTT	CASSQEFQGTNEKLFF
NA	NA	TRBJ2-7	TRBV7-2	TGTGCCAGCAGCTTAGCAGGAGGGAGGTACTCCTACGAGCAGTACTTC	CASSLAGGRYSYEQYF
NA	TRBD2	TRBJ2-1	TRBV4-2	TGTGCCAGCAGCCAATCCCTAGCCGGGAGGTCCTACAATGAGCAGTTCTTC	CASSQSLAGRSYNEQFF
NA	NA	TRBJ1-3	TRBV28	TGTGCCAGCAGTCTCGCCTGGGGCACCACTGGAAACACCATATATTTT	CASSLAWGTTGNTIYF